This T cell receptor beta chain was identified during a study of T-cell memory formation after mild COVID-19. Each CDR3 protein is one row after TCRdb ran MiXCR on the 5' RACE reads. The sample has over 350,000 distinct CDR3 sequences; approximately 25% are singletons. This clonotype was picked up a small number of times. V lost 6 bases and J lost 4; bases outside the gene matches: 8. The CDR3 runs 14 residues. Germline CDR1 MNHEY, CDR2 SVGAGI. The specimen was PBMCs or a T cell subset sorted from them (not recorded which). The rearrangement joins TRBV6-5 to TRBJ1-2; 7 nucleotides agree with TRBD1. The receptor was isolated from an adult woman who had mild COVID-19 (a few samples of this study predate the infection). Cell type and time point are not known. CDR3 in amino acids: CASSTGTEIYGYTF. CDR3 DNA: TGTGCCAGCAGCACCGGGACAGAGATCTATGGCTACACCTTC.